This T cell receptor (beta chain) was documented in a study of CD8 T cells in ankylosing spondylitis. General study results and limits: Characteristic, it appeared, of ankylosing spondylitis blood was a TCR beta motif of roughly eight highly homologous variants. Earlier authors reported some of these motif variants in reactive arthritis synovial fluid and blood. Significant enrichment of disease-linked clones was reportedly seen in matched ankylosing spondylitis synovial fluid.

This clonotype has at least ten counts. Its antigen is not identified. Each TCR beta library was made by quantitative 5'-RACE that incorporated molecular barcodes. From the 5' RACE reads, TCRdb called clonotypes with MiXCR, one entry per CDR3 protein. The sample consists of about 220,000 distinct CDR3 sequences, roughly 18% of them appearing once. This CDR3 contains 12 residues. Germline V gene lookup returns CDR1 MNHEY and CDR2 SMNVEV (reference sequence). The V and J ends lost 3 bases and 4 bases respectively, with 5 bases between them. The TCR was taken from a male donor with ankylosing spondylitis. The V and J genes are TRBV27 and TRBJ2-3; D gene uncertain. The sequenced sample consisted of blood, either unsorted or a sorted T cell fraction (not recorded which). CDR3: CASSFSPDTQYF. CDR3 in DNA: TGTGCCAGCAGTTTCAGCCCAGATACGCAGTATTTT.